This T cell receptor (beta chain) comes out of a study of cytomegalovirus exposure and HLA in healthy donors. A word on this clone: Its antigen remains unidentified.

The primer mix had 60 Vbeta and 13 Jbeta primers. Sequencing was performed with immunoSEQ multiplex PCR; in TCRdb, only in-frame clones are kept and a portion is missing. The sample contains roughly 120,000 clones, approximately 77% of which appear only once. The V gene's germline CDR1 is LNHDA and CDR2 SQIVND (reference sequence). V dropped 5 bases and J dropped 5; count of bases not matched to a gene: 9. This CDR3 has 14 residues. Findings of the study overall: Through in vitro validation, a few CMV-associated chains were shown to be specific for CMV antigens.

Sample: PBMCs. V and J are TRBV19 and TRBJ2-7; 7 bases are a match to TRBD1. This receptor was taken from a man in his forties or fifties in good health and CMV-seropositive. The CDR3 sequence: CASSAHRGADEQYF. The CDR3 bases are TGTGCCAGTAGTGCACACAGGGGTGCGGACGAGCAGTACTTC. Based on the CDR3 plus reference TRBV19 and TRBJ2-7, the full variable domain is DGGITQSPKYLFRKEGQNVTLSCEQNLNHDAMYWYRQDPGQGLRLIYYSQIVNDFQKGDIAEGYSVSREKKESFPLTVTSAQKNPTAFYLCASSAHRGADEQYFGPGTRLTVT.